A selection of T cell receptor beta chains follows, all from one sample in a study of low-dose radiotherapy and immunotherapy resistance in tumors. One entry per CDR3 protein, called by TCRdb with MiXCR from the reads. This table holds around 80,000 distinct CDR3 sequences, 15% to 20% found once. The sequenced sample was PBMCs, obtained before treatment. These receptors were taken from a male donor with prostate cancer. Both conserved end residues are part of each CDR3. Fields, in order: CDR3 DNA, CDR3 protein, J gene, V gene, clone size, D gene. D genes are given only for firm matches. Not all rows give a size; the values are once, few, many and, for expanded clones, a class.

CDR3 DNA: TGTGCCAGCAGCGTATCGAGGGATACGCAGTATTTT
CDR3 protein: CASSVSRDTQYF
J gene: TRBJ2-3
V gene: TRBV7-9
clone size: -
D gene: -

CDR3 DNA: TGCAGCGGCGAAATCCGGGACAGGGGGGAAACCGGGGAGCTGTTTTTT
CDR3 protein: CSGEIRDRGETGELFF
J gene: TRBJ2-2
V gene: TRBV29-1
clone size: many
D gene: TRBD1

CDR3 DNA: TGTGCCAGCTCACCGCCGGGACTAGCGGGGGGAAAAGAGACAGATACGCAGTATTTT
CDR3 protein: CASSPPGLAGGKETDTQYF
J gene: TRBJ2-3
V gene: TRBV18
clone size: -
D gene: TRBD2

CDR3 DNA: TGTGCCAGCAGCTTAGTTACGGGAGCAGAGACCCAGTACTTC
CDR3 protein: CASSLVTGAETQYF
J gene: TRBJ2-5
V gene: TRBV7-9
clone size: many
D gene: -

CDR3 DNA: TGTGCCAGCAGCTTAGAAGACAGATTAGCCAAAAACATTCAGTACTTC
CDR3 protein: CASSLEDRLAKNIQYF
J gene: TRBJ2-4
V gene: TRBV7-8
clone size: many
D gene: -

CDR3 DNA: TGCGCCAGCAGCTTTCGAACGGGAGGGCCGACCGGGGAGCTGTTTTTT
CDR3 protein: CASSFRTGGPTGELFF
J gene: TRBJ2-2
V gene: TRBV5-1
clone size: many
D gene: TRBD2

CDR3 DNA: TGCGCCAGCAACCCGAGGGGGTCATACTCCTACGAGCAGTACTTC
CDR3 protein: CASNPRGSYSYEQYF
J gene: TRBJ2-7
V gene: TRBV10-2
clone size: many
D gene: -

CDR3 DNA: TGTGCCACCGAGGGCCAGAACTACGAGCAGTACTTC
CDR3 protein: CATEGQNYEQYF
J gene: TRBJ2-7
V gene: TRBV24-1
clone size: medium-sized
D gene: -

CDR3 DNA: TGCAGCGCCCGACTAGTTAATGAGCAGTTCTTC
CDR3 protein: CSARLVNEQFF
J gene: TRBJ2-1
V gene: TRBV29-1
clone size: many
D gene: -

CDR3 DNA: TGTGCCAGCAGCTTAGGCAGCCAAGAGACCCAGTACTTC
CDR3 protein: CASSLGSQETQYF
J gene: TRBJ2-5
V gene: TRBV7-3
clone size: many
D gene: -

CDR3 DNA: -
CDR3 protein: CSATTSGDTGELFFF
J gene: TRBJ2-2
V gene: TRBV20-1
clone size: -
D gene: -

CDR3 DNA: TGTGCCAGGAGTTACATAGGAGGTGAGCAGTACTTC
CDR3 protein: CARSYIGGEQYF
J gene: TRBJ2-7
V gene: TRBV6-2/TRBV6-3
clone size: -
D gene: -

CDR3 DNA: TGTGCCAGCAGCCTCAGGGAACAGGGATTCTACGAGCAGTACTTC
CDR3 protein: CASSLREQGFYEQYF
J gene: TRBJ2-7
V gene: TRBV14
clone size: -
D gene: -

CDR3 DNA: TGTGCCATCAGTCGGACAGGGGGCAACACCGGGGAGCTGTTTTTT
CDR3 protein: CAISRTGGNTGELFF
J gene: TRBJ2-2
V gene: TRBV10-3
clone size: -
D gene: TRBD1

CDR3 DNA: TGTGCCAGCAGCTTAGTAAGGGGGAAAAACATTCAGTACTTC
CDR3 protein: CASSLVRGKNIQYF
J gene: TRBJ2-4
V gene: TRBV7-9
clone size: many
D gene: -

CDR3 DNA: TGTGCCAGCAGCCGGTACACCGGGGAGCTGTTTTTT
CDR3 protein: CASSRYTGELFF
J gene: TRBJ2-2
V gene: TRBV7-9
clone size: many
D gene: -

CDR3 DNA: TGTGCCAGCAGCCCTCGGGGGGGTACTAGCGGGGGGGCCTACGAGCAGTACTTC
CDR3 protein: CASSPRGGTSGGAYEQYF
J gene: TRBJ2-7
V gene: TRBV9
clone size: -
D gene: TRBD2

CDR3 DNA: TGCGCCAGCAGCTTGGCGACTAGCAGCCGGGTAGAGACCCAGTACTTC
CDR3 protein: CASSLATSSRVETQYF
J gene: TRBJ2-5
V gene: TRBV5-1
clone size: few
D gene: TRBD2

CDR3 DNA: TGTGCCAGCAGTTCCACCTCCCGGAGTGAGACCCAGTACTTC
CDR3 protein: CASSSTSRSETQYF
J gene: TRBJ2-5
V gene: TRBV6-6
clone size: many
D gene: -

CDR3 DNA: TGCGCCAGCAGCCAAGGGGCCAGACCGAACACCGGGGAGCTGTTTTTT
CDR3 protein: CASSQGARPNTGELFF
J gene: TRBJ2-2
V gene: TRBV4-3
clone size: many
D gene: -

CDR3 DNA: TGTGCCAGCTCACCTCCCTGGGGTCTCCAAGAGACCCAGTACTTC
CDR3 protein: CASSPPWGLQETQYF
J gene: TRBJ2-5
V gene: TRBV18
clone size: many
D gene: -

CDR3 DNA: TGTGCCACAAATACAGGTGCCCACTATGGCTACACCTTC
CDR3 protein: CATNTGAHYGYTF
J gene: TRBJ1-2
V gene: TRBV28
clone size: -
D gene: -

CDR3 DNA: TGCAGTGCAACCCCGGCCGAAGGGCTTTCTCTTACTGAAGCTTTCTTT
CDR3 protein: CSATPAEGLSLTEAFF
J gene: TRBJ1-1
V gene: TRBV20-1
clone size: many
D gene: -

CDR3 DNA: TGTGCCAGCAGCCCCAGGGGAGACGGGGCCAACGTCCTGACTTTC
CDR3 protein: CASSPRGDGANVLTF
J gene: TRBJ2-6
V gene: TRBV6-5
clone size: many
D gene: -

CDR3 DNA: TGCAGCGTTGAAGTCAACGGACTAGCGGGGTTAGATACGCAGTATTTT
CDR3 protein: CSVEVNGLAGLDTQYF
J gene: TRBJ2-3
V gene: TRBV29-1
clone size: -
D gene: TRBD2

CDR3 DNA: TGTGCTAGTGGACCGGGACAGGGGCCCACAGATACGCAGTATTTT
CDR3 protein: CASGPGQGPTDTQYF
J gene: TRBJ2-3
V gene: TRBV12-5
clone size: -
D gene: TRBD1

CDR3 DNA: TGTGCCATCAGTCAAAAATCCGGGACAGGGAAAACTAACTATGGCTACACCTTC
CDR3 protein: CAISQKSGTGKTNYGYTF
J gene: TRBJ1-2
V gene: TRBV10-3
clone size: many
D gene: TRBD1

CDR3 DNA: TGCGCCAGCAGCCAAGATTTGTGGACAGATACGCAGTATTTT
CDR3 protein: CASSQDLWTDTQYF
J gene: TRBJ2-3
V gene: TRBV4-3
clone size: many
D gene: -

CDR3 DNA: TGTGCCAGCAAGACAGGGCCTGAAGCTTTCTTT
CDR3 protein: CASKTGPEAFF
J gene: TRBJ1-1
V gene: TRBV27
clone size: many
D gene: TRBD1

CDR3 DNA: TGTGCCAGCAGCCCCACTTGGGCTGGGTCAGGTGGCTACACCTTC
CDR3 protein: CASSPTWAGSGGYTF
J gene: TRBJ1-2
V gene: TRBV7-2
clone size: many
D gene: -

CDR3 DNA: TGTGCCAGCAGCCAAGATCTCTGGGGAAGCTACGAGCAGTACTTC
CDR3 protein: CASSQDLWGSYEQYF
J gene: TRBJ2-7
V gene: TRBV3-1
clone size: many
D gene: -

CDR3 DNA: TGTGCCAGCAGTGCGGGGATGACCGGGGAGCTGTTTTTT
CDR3 protein: CASSAGMTGELFF
J gene: TRBJ2-2
V gene: TRBV2
clone size: many
D gene: -

CDR3 DNA: TGTGCCAGCAGCTTAGATGGCAGCGGGGGAAGCACAGATACGCAGTATTTT
CDR3 protein: CASSLDGSGGSTDTQYF
J gene: TRBJ2-3
V gene: TRBV7-2
clone size: many
D gene: TRBD2

CDR3 DNA: TGTGCCAGTAGACGGGGACCACTCGCGAATCAGCCCCAGCATTTT
CDR3 protein: CASRRGPLANQPQHF
J gene: TRBJ1-5
V gene: TRBV19
clone size: many
D gene: -

CDR3 DNA: TGTGCCAGCAGTCGTAGCGGGGGTCCGAACACCGGGGAGCTGTTTTTT
CDR3 protein: CASSRSGGPNTGELFF
J gene: TRBJ2-2
V gene: TRBV6-5
clone size: many
D gene: TRBD2

CDR3 DNA: -
CDR3 protein: CASSVSARGRNTGELFFFF
J gene: TRBJ2-2
V gene: TRBV5-4
clone size: -
D gene: -

CDR3 DNA: TGTGCCAGCACCCCGAACGGGGCTGATACGCAGTATTTT
CDR3 protein: CASTPNGADTQYF
J gene: TRBJ2-3
V gene: TRBV9
clone size: many
D gene: -

CDR3 DNA: TGCAGTGCTAGAGATCTGGTTCAGGGGAGCGGGGCTTCCTACGAGCAGTACTTC
CDR3 protein: CSARDLVQGSGASYEQYF
J gene: TRBJ2-7
V gene: TRBV20-1
clone size: many
D gene: -

CDR3 DNA: TGTGCCAGTAGTACTTCGCCGAACCAATTTTCCGAGCAGTACTTC
CDR3 protein: CASSTSPNQFSEQYF
J gene: TRBJ2-7
V gene: TRBV19
clone size: many
D gene: -

CDR3 DNA: TGTGCCAGCAGCCGTAGCGTTTCGGAGACCCAGTACTTC
CDR3 protein: CASSRSVSETQYF
J gene: TRBJ2-5
V gene: TRBV7-3
clone size: -
D gene: -

CDR3 DNA: TGTGCCAGCAGTGAAGGGGGGGAACACATTCAGTACTTC
CDR3 protein: CASSEGGEHIQYF
J gene: TRBJ2-4
V gene: TRBV2
clone size: many
D gene: -

CDR3 DNA: TGTGCCAGCAGCCCCGGGACCCCCGCCGAGACCCAGTACTTC
CDR3 protein: CASSPGTPAETQYF
J gene: TRBJ2-5
V gene: TRBV5-5
clone size: -
D gene: -

CDR3 DNA: TGTGCCAGCAGTTTAACAACTGGCTCTGGAACCACCATGTATTTT
CDR3 protein: CASSLTTGSGTTMYF
J gene: TRBJ1-3
V gene: TRBV28
clone size: -
D gene: -

CDR3 DNA: TGTGCCAGCAGTTTAGCGGGAGGGTACAATGAGCAGTTCTTC
CDR3 protein: CASSLAGGYNEQFF
J gene: TRBJ2-1
V gene: TRBV6-6
clone size: many
D gene: TRBD2

CDR3 DNA: TGTGCCAGCAGCTTACCGAATCAGAGATATAGCAATCAGCCCCAGCATTTT
CDR3 protein: CASSLPNQRYSNQPQHF
J gene: TRBJ1-5
V gene: TRBV5-4
clone size: few
D gene: -

CDR3 DNA: TGTGCCAGTTCCCTAGGAGGTGGCACAGATACGCAGTATTTT
CDR3 protein: CASSLGGGTDTQYF
J gene: TRBJ2-3
V gene: TRBV19
clone size: many
D gene: -

CDR3 DNA: TGCAGTGCTAGAGATAACGGGGGCCGGGGTCAGCCCCAGCATTTT
CDR3 protein: CSARDNGGRGQPQHF
J gene: TRBJ1-5
V gene: TRBV20-1
clone size: many
D gene: -

CDR3 DNA: TGCAGTGCAAACCGGGACAGGGGAGCAGATACGCAGTATTTT
CDR3 protein: CSANRDRGADTQYF
J gene: TRBJ2-3
V gene: TRBV20-1
clone size: many
D gene: TRBD1

CDR3 DNA: TGCGCCAGCAGCTTAATACACCGGGATGAGCAGTTCTTC
CDR3 protein: CASSLIHRDEQFF
J gene: TRBJ2-1
V gene: TRBV5-1
clone size: many
D gene: -

CDR3 DNA: TGCAGCGTTGAACCCCCTAGCGGAGACCAAGAGACCCAGTACTTC
CDR3 protein: CSVEPPSGDQETQYF
J gene: TRBJ2-5
V gene: TRBV29-1
clone size: many
D gene: TRBD2

CDR3 DNA: TGTGCCAGTAGTCCGCTTAGCGGGACTATCTACGAGCAGTACTTC
CDR3 protein: CASSPLSGTIYEQYF
J gene: TRBJ2-7
V gene: TRBV19
clone size: many
D gene: TRBD2

CDR3 DNA: TGTGCCAGCAGTTACTTGAGAGGGACAGGCCGAACCTACGAGCAGTACTTC
CDR3 protein: CASSYLRGTGRTYEQYF
J gene: TRBJ2-7
V gene: TRBV6-5
clone size: -
D gene: TRBD1

CDR3 DNA: TGTGCCTGGAGGCTTGACAGGGGGGCCTATAATTCACCCCTCCACTTT
CDR3 protein: CAWRLDRGAYNSPLHF
J gene: TRBJ1-6
V gene: TRBV30
clone size: many
D gene: TRBD1

CDR3 DNA: TGTGCCAGCTCACCAGCTCGGGGCTACGAGCAGTACTTC
CDR3 protein: CASSPARGYEQYF
J gene: TRBJ2-7
V gene: TRBV18
clone size: few
D gene: -

CDR3 DNA: TGTGCCAGCACTCCCCGCGGACTAGCGGGAGCCTATGAGCAGTTCTTC
CDR3 protein: CASTPRGLAGAYEQFF
J gene: TRBJ2-1
V gene: TRBV27
clone size: -
D gene: TRBD2

CDR3 DNA: TGCGCCAGCAACCTCCACAAAGGGCTAGCAAACACAGATACGCAGTATTTT
CDR3 protein: CASNLHKGLANTDTQYF
J gene: TRBJ2-3
V gene: TRBV4-1
clone size: many
D gene: -

CDR3 DNA: TGCGCCAGCAGCTTGGTAGAGACTCTCAATGAGCAGTTCTTC
CDR3 protein: CASSLVETLNEQFF
J gene: TRBJ2-1
V gene: TRBV5-1
clone size: many
D gene: -

CDR3 DNA: TGTGCCAGCAGCTTAGTCGGACTAGCGTCATACAATGAGCAGTTCTTC
CDR3 protein: CASSLVGLASYNEQFF
J gene: TRBJ2-1
V gene: TRBV11-2
clone size: many
D gene: TRBD2